The TCR beta chain described here comes from a study of beta chain features in type 1 diabetes. Using CD45RO/CCR7/CD25/CD127/CD95/CD27, CD4+ naive, central memory, regulatory and stem cell-like memory cells were sorted. Overall study findings and caveats: Moderately but significantly shorter TCRB CDR3s were found in Type 1 diabetes patients in all four CD4+ subsets.

All of the isolated RNA was reverse transcribed, so expressed TCRB transcripts were sequenced. The assay was immunoSEQ multiplex PCR, and TCRdb's table has in-frame clones only and misses some. The sample contains some 350,000 clones, approximately 12% of which appear only once. V was cut by 6 bases and J by 1 base, with 15 bases left in between. Germline CDR1 is SGHTA and CDR2 is FQGNSA. This CDR3 is built from 15 residues. Regarding this clone: Its antigen remains unknown.

The specimen sequenced was naive CD4+ T cells from blood. This clonotype was obtained from a woman aged 18-29 years with type 1 diabetes. This chain connects TRBV7-2 to TRBJ1-1; D is perhaps TRBD1 (6 bases). Here the CDR3 DNA reads TGTGCCAGCAGACTTATACAGGGTACGAACACTGAAGCTTTCTTT. Residues: CASRLIQGTNTEAFF.